The 10 T cell receptor beta chains reported below all come from one sample, sequenced in a study of blood T cell repertoires in COVID-19. Method: immunoSEQ multiplex PCR; TCRdb's copy keeps in-frame clones and lacks some. The sample records some 150,000 clones, approximately 90% being singletons. The sample taken for sequencing was peripheral blood. The source of these receptors is a woman aged 55-75 years with active or convalescent COVID-19.

J is TRBJ2-2 and V is TRBV9; 9 bases map to TRBD2. The junction had 5 bases not matched to a gene; V was cut back by 5 bases and J by 6 bases. Germline V gene lookup returns CDR1 SGDLS and CDR2 YYNGEE. The CDR3 totals 14 residues. The CDR3 spells CASRSSGGSGELFF. CDR3 in DNA: TGTGCCAGCAGGTCAAGCGGGGGGTCCGGGGAGCTGTTTTTT. Complete variable domain (other parts from reference TRBV9 and TRBJ2-2): DSGVTQTPKHLITATGQRVTLRCSPRSGDLSVYWYQQSLDQGLQFLIQYYNGEERAKGNILERFSAQQFPDLHSELNLSSLELGDSALYFCASRSSGGSGELFFGEGSRLTVL.

The chain carries TRBV15 and TRBJ1-5, with D possibly TRBD1 on 6 matching bases. Trimming took 0 bases from V and 5 from J, leaving 14 bases between them. Per the germline V gene, CDR1 is LNHNV and CDR2 is YYDKDF (reference sequence). This CDR3 comprises 16 residues. In DNA form, the CDR3 reads TGTGCCACCAGCAGAGATCTGAACAGGGTGGATCAGCCCCAGCATTTT. Translating it yields CATSRDLNRVDQPQHF. The full variable domain, in which reference TRBV15 and TRBJ1-5 provide the parts outside the CDR3, is DAMVIQNPRYQVTQFGKPVTLSCSQTLNHNVMYWYQQKSSQAPKLLFHYYDKDFNNEADTPDNFQSRRPNTSFCFLDIRSPGLGDTAMYLCATSRDLNRVDQPQHFGDGTRLSIL.

The chain couples TRBV5-5 to TRBJ2-7; D remains ambiguous. CDR1 and CDR2 (germline): SGHKS, YYEKEE (reference sequence). V gave up 4 bases and J gave up 3 bases, with 11 bases separating them. CDR3 length: 13 amino acids. This CDR3 is CASSPGYDYEQYF. The CDR3 DNA reads as TGTGCCAGCAGCCCCGGGTATGACTACGAGCAGTACTTC.

The genes are TRBV2 and TRBJ2-4; TRBD2 aligns across 10 bases. The V gene end was trimmed by 0 bases and the J gene end by 5 bases; junction bases not matched to a gene: 13. This CDR3 region has 19 residues. Germline V lookup: CDR1 SNHLY, CDR2 FYNNEI. The DNA for the CDR3 is TGTGCCAGCAGTGAAGCGCTTGGATGGAGCGGGGGGGCCGAAAACATTCAGTACTTC. Protein: CASSEALGWSGGAENIQYF.

The chain carries TRBV10-3 and TRBJ2-5; 9 bases map to TRBD2. Germline-derived CDR1 and CDR2 are ENHRY and SYGVKD. V was pared by 3 bases and J by 2 bases, with 4 bases of the junction left unmatched. The CDR3 contains 15 residues. The CDR3 reads CAISDSGGPQETQYF. The CDR3 region has the DNA TGTGCCATCAGTGACAGCGGGGGGCCGCAAGAGACCCAGTACTTC.

V usage is TRBV6-5 and J usage is TRBJ2-5; 10 bases are a match to TRBD1. The V and J ends lost 11 bases and 4 bases, in that order; junction bases with no gene match: 7. Germline lookup yields CDR1 MNHEY and CDR2 SVGAGI. The CDR3 consists of 13 residues. In DNA, the CDR3 is TGTGCCGGGGGACAGGGGTTGGGAGAGACCCAGTACTTC. It yields the protein CAGGQGLGETQYF.

The V and J genes are TRBV1 and TRBJ2-1; TRBD2, the table's D call, was not compared with the DNA. TRBV1 is given as a pseudogene. CDR3 length: 16 residues. Here the CDR3 DNA reads TGCACCAGTCCCGGGAGCGGGGCCCCCACCTACAATGAGCAGTTCTTC. This translates into CTSPGSGAPTYNEQFF.

This clone came up once. The chain links TRBV5-1 to TRBJ2-7, with 10 bases that match TRBD2. Germline V gene lookup returns CDR1 SGHRS and CDR2 YFSETQ. The CDR3 covers 17 residues. The V and J ends lost 2 bases and 4 bases, in that order; junction bases with no gene match: 12. The CDR3 reads CASSFASGGPGTYEQYF. The CDR3 DNA reads TGCGCCAGCAGCTTTGCTAGCGGGGGACCGGGGACTTACGAGCAGTACTTC. The full variable domain, completed using reference TRBV5-1 and TRBJ2-7, is KAGVTQTPRYLIKTRGQQVTLSCSPISGHRSVSWYQQTPGQGLQFLFEYFSETQRNKGNFPGRFSGRQFSNSRSEMNVSTLELGDSALYLCASSFASGGPGTYEQYFGPGTRLTVT.

The chain carries TRBV24-1 and TRBJ2-5; 10 positions agree with TRBD2. CDR1 and CDR2 (germline): KGHDR, SFDVKD. This CDR3 region has 18 residues. V gave up 2 bases and J gave up 5 bases; unmatched junction bases: 13. The CDR3 loop is CATSDSGSGGRLRETQYF. The CDR3 nucleotides read TGTGCCACCAGTGATTCGGGTAGCGGGGGGCGACTGCGGGAGACCCAGTACTTC.

V usage is TRBV5-8 and J usage is TRBJ1-2, with D maybe TRBD1 (6 bases). Trimming took 7 bases from V and 4 from J, leaving 17 bases between them. This CDR3 is built from 14 residues. Germline V gives CDR1 SGHTS, CDR2 YDEGEE. CDR3 nucleotides: TGTGCCAGCGTTCGCGGGGGCCGGGTCTATGGCTACACCTTC. Protein sequence: CASVRGGRVYGYTF.